This TCR beta chain was observed in a study of cytomegalovirus exposure and HLA in healthy donors. Regarding the study as a whole: Most TCR sequences proved rare, with some public TCRs found in many donors. Segments of the TCR beta V type were, in most cases, productive about 90% or about 30% of the time in an earlier analysis.

The PCR made use of 60 Vbeta and 13 Jbeta primers. TCRdb keeps only in-frame clones here, not all; method: immunoSEQ multiplex PCR. This repertoire shows over 130,000 clones, about three quarters found once; its top ten account for 1.5% to 2%. About this clone itself: The antigen remains undetermined.

Unrecorded immune exposures were likely, despite nominal health at sampling. Germline V gene sequence: CDR1 SGHRS, CDR2 YFSETQ. This CDR3 comprises 14 residues. V was trimmed by 0 bases and J by 3 bases, leaving 9 bases between them. V and J are TRBV5-1 and TRBJ1-1; D remains unclear. Sequences were obtained from PBMCs. This TCR was recovered from a man in his forties or fifties in good health and CMV-seronegative. Written as DNA, the CDR3 is TGCGCCAGCAGCTTGGTCCGGGAGGACACTGAAGCTTTCTTT. It translates to CASSLVREDTEAFF.